Below, 27 T cell receptor beta chains from the same sample are listed, as sequenced in a study of neurological immune-mediated disorders (dated by TCRdb to about 2019). Library preparation used 5' RACE. Sequencing relied on an Illumina HiSeq 2500. The public sequencing data were trimmed at Q25 with fastp and processed into clonotypes with MiXCR by TCRdb, which kept only in-frame beta chains. Records with the same CDR3 protein are collapsed into one entry carrying the most frequent genes and DNA. The sample table contains 85,000 to 100,000 distinct CDR3 sequences; only one count was recorded for 3.5% to 4% of them. Approximately 5.9% of the sample belongs to the ten largest clones. Sequencing used PBMCs. These receptors all stem from a woman under 30 with multiple sclerosis.

This clonotype was recorded at least ten times. The chain recombines TRBV27 with TRBJ2-7, with D possibly being TRBD1 (5 bases). CDR1 MNHEY and CDR2 SMNVEV come from the germline V gene (reference sequence). The CDR3 loop spans 15 amino acids. Trimming shortened V by 2 bases and J by 1 base, and 12 bases separated the two germline ends. CDR3 bases: TGTGCCAGCAGTTTAAGGTCAGGGAAATCCTACGAGCAGTACTTC. It yields the protein CASSLRSGKSYEQYF.

This clonotype was counted ten times or more. The chain carries TRBV7-2 and TRBJ2-6; D is unresolved. Germline V gene lookup returns CDR1 SGHTA and CDR2 FQGNSA. This CDR3 spans 14 amino acids. V was clipped by 4 bases and J by 1 base, with 5 bases between them. The DNA of the CDR3 is TGTGCCAGCAGCTCCATTTCTGGGGCCAACGTCCTGACTTTC. It encodes CASSSISGANVLTF.

This chain uses TRBV10-3 with TRBJ1-5; 7 nucleotides agree with TRBD1. The trim removed 0 bases at V and 7 bases at J, leaving 6 bases unmatched. The germline CDR1 and CDR2 sequences are ENHRY and SYGVKD. CDR3 length: 15 amino acids. This CDR3 reads CAISESKGAEQPQHF. In DNA form, the CDR3 reads TGTGCCATCAGTGAGTCGAAGGGGGCTGAGCAGCCCCAGCATTTT.

This clonotype has a count of ten or more. The rearrangement uses TRBV7-2 and TRBJ2-3, with D maybe TRBD2 (5 bases). CDR1 is SGHTA and CDR2 is FQGNSA in the germline V gene. With 5 bases removed from V and 3 bases from J, the gap between germline ends came to 15 bases. The CDR3 is made up of 15 amino acids. CDR3 amino acids: CASSEGGWFTDTQYF. CDR3 in DNA: TGTGCCAGCAGCGAAGGAGGATGGTTTACAGATACGCAGTATTTT.

At least ten counts were recorded for this clonotype. The V gene is TRBV20-1, the J gene TRBJ2-3; weak D call: TRBD1 (6 bases). V was clipped by 4 bases and J by 5 bases, with 10 bases between them. From germline, CDR1 is DFQATT and CDR2 SNEGSKA (reference sequence). The CDR3 spans 12 residues. The CDR3 DNA reads TGCAGTGCTAACAGGGTCGGAGATACGCAGTATTTT. It encodes CSANRVGDTQYF.

This clonotype has at least ten counts. The CDR3 DNA follows: TGTGCCAGCAGCGTAAGCGGGGGACAGGGGGGAACAGATACGCAGTATTTT. Translated, it gives CASSVSGGQGGTDTQYF. This chain joins TRBV9 and TRBJ2-3; 11 nucleotides match TRBD1. CDR3 size: 17 residues. The V and J ends lost 1 base and 3 bases, in that order; junction bases with no gene match: 7. From germline, CDR1 is SGDLS and CDR2 YYNGEE.

This clonotype was detected ten times or more. V is TRBV7-8 and J is TRBJ1-4, with D maybe TRBD1 (5 bases). The CDR3 extends over 15 amino acids. Between the trimmed V and J ends, which lost 1 base and 7 bases, there was a span of 13 bases. The germline gives CDR1 SGHVS, CDR2 FQNEAQ. The CDR3 bases are TGTGCCAGCAGCTTAGGTGGGGGAGGGCGTGAAAAACTGTTTTTT. Translated: CASSLGGGGREKLFF.

This clonotype occurred many times. Here the CDR3 reads CATSRGRLSSYNSPLHF. The CDR3 DNA sequence: TGTGCCACCAGCAGAGGGAGGCTGAGCTCCTATAATTCACCCCTCCACTTT. The V call is TRBV15, the J call TRBJ1-6; D call uncertain. This CDR3 comprises 17 residues. Germline loops: CDR1 LNHNV, CDR2 YYDKDF (reference sequence). V shed 1 base and J shed 0 bases, with 10 bases lying between them.

This clonotype was seen ten or more times. This chain uses TRBV6-5 with TRBJ2-7; TRBD2 matches 13 bases. Per germline, CDR1 MNHEY and CDR2 SVGAGI. This CDR3 region has 17 residues. With V trimmed by 6 bases and J by 1 base, 9 bases remained unmatched. The CDR3 sequence: CASSNPGLAGKSYEQYF. The CDR3 DNA follows: TGTGCCAGCAGCAACCCGGGACTAGCGGGGAAATCCTACGAGCAGTACTTC.

This clonotype was observed many times. This chain joins TRBV7-2 and TRBJ1-2, with TRBD1 identical over 9 bases. The V gene's germline CDR1 is SGHTA and CDR2 FQGNSA. The CDR3 is 14 amino acids. V was pared by 5 bases and J by 6 bases, with 7 bases of the junction left unmatched. The chain's CDR3 is CASSPTDRGDGYTF. CDR3 coding DNA: TGTGCCAGCAGCCCAACTGACAGGGGGGATGGCTACACCTTC.

There are many counts of this clonotype. The genes are TRBV20-1 and TRBJ2-7; 8 nucleotides line up with TRBD2. Per germline, CDR1 DFQATT and CDR2 SNEGSKA (reference sequence). The CDR3 is 15 amino acids. V dropped 4 bases and J dropped 2; count of bases not matched to a gene: 10. The CDR3 DNA reads TGCAGTGCTACAGAATCACTAGCGGCAACCTACGAGCAGTACTTC. Amino acid sequence: CSATESLAATYEQYF.

This clonotype was observed a handful of times. The chain combines TRBV7-2 with TRBJ2-5; 10 bases fit TRBD2. CDR1 and CDR2 from the germline V gene are SGHTA and FQGNSA. V lost 4 bases to trimming and J lost 7 bases; unmatched junction nucleotides: 9. The CDR3 has 15 amino acids. DNA of the CDR3: TGTGCCAGCAGCTCCCCACTAGCGGGGAAGGGGACCCAGTACTTC. This encodes CASSSPLAGKGTQYF.

The table lists this clonotype with many counts. The chain employs TRBV20-1 and TRBJ2-1; TRBD1 might be the D (5 bases). The CDR3 contains 14 residues. Germline V lookup: CDR1 DFQATT, CDR2 SNEGSKA (reference sequence). V gave up 3 bases and J gave up 2 bases, with 11 bases separating them. This chain's CDR3 is CSARQGTTYNEQFF. CDR3 DNA: TGCAGTGCTAGGCAGGGAACGACCTACAATGAGCAGTTCTTC.

The rearrangement uses TRBV7-9 and TRBJ1-4, with no clear D. Germline V gene data show CDR1 as SEHNR and CDR2 as FQNEAQ (reference sequence). CDR3 size: 15 residues. V dropped 5 bases and J dropped 8 bases, with 18 bases sitting between them. CDR3 residues: CASSEMEGGGEKLFF. CDR3 DNA sequence: TGTGCCAGCAGCGAAATGGAGGGAGGCGGCGAAAAACTGTTTTTT.

In this sample, this clonotype turned up many times. The CDR3 nucleotides read TGTGCCGGGACTAGCGGGAGCTCCTACAATGAGCAGTTCTTC. This translates into CAGTSGSSYNEQFF. The chain is built from TRBV7-2 and TRBJ2-1, with 14 bases aligning to TRBD2. The ends lost 11 bases at V and 0 bases at J; junction bases unmatched: 0. This CDR3 is built from 14 residues. The germline V gene encodes CDR1 SGHTA and CDR2 FQGNSA.

In its sample, this clonotype was seen many times. The chain combines TRBV20-1 with TRBJ2-7; 9 bases line up with TRBD2. CDR3 size: 12 residues. Germline V gene sequence: CDR1 DFQATT, CDR2 SNEGSKA (reference sequence). The V gene end was trimmed by 4 bases and the J gene end by 4 bases; junction bases not matched to a gene: 2. DNA of the CDR3: TGCAGTGCTATGGCGGGAGGGTACGAGCAGTACTTC. This gives the protein CSAMAGGYEQYF.

This clonotype was observed a few times. The chain employs TRBV2 and TRBJ2-7; 9 bases are a match to TRBD2. Per the germline V gene, CDR1 is SNHLY and CDR2 is FYNNEI. The CDR3 is made up of 15 amino acids. V lost 2 bases to trimming and J lost 3 bases; unmatched junction nucleotides: 5. CDR3 sequence reads: CASSESGGHRYEQYF. As DNA, the CDR3 is TGTGCCAGCAGTGAAAGCGGGGGGCATCGCTACGAGCAGTACTTC.

This clonotype was counted ten times or more. The chain recombines TRBV12-3 or TRBV12-4 with TRBJ2-3; D is ambiguous. V was pared by 5 bases and J by 2 bases, with 11 bases between. This CDR3 region has 14 residues. The CDR3 DNA follows: TGTGCCAGCAGTCGAGCGCAAGCCACAGATACGCAGTATTTT. It is translated as CASSRAQATDTQYF.

This clonotype was seen many times. The rearrangement uses TRBV20-1 and TRBJ1-6; TRBD1 matches at 9 bases. Germline V gives CDR1 DFQATT, CDR2 SNEGSKA (reference sequence). The CDR3 covers 14 residues. V was pared by 6 bases and J by 12 bases, with 12 bases of the junction left unmatched. The CDR3 coding sequence is TGCAGTGCCCGACCGGGACAGGGCTCAGTACCCCTCCACTTT. Translation: CSARPGQGSVPLHF.

Many counts were recorded for this clonotype. The chain links TRBV5-1 to TRBJ2-7; the D is unclear. Germline V CDR1 and CDR2: SGHRS, YFSETQ. The CDR3 length is 13 residues. V gave up 0 bases and J gave up 3 bases, with 7 bases separating them. The CDR3 sequence is CASSLARGYEQYF. The CDR3 region has the DNA TGCGCCAGCAGCTTGGCCCGCGGCTACGAGCAGTACTTC.

This clonotype was recorded at least ten times. This sequence joins TRBV5-1 and TRBJ2-1; 11 nucleotides agree with TRBD2. Trimming removed 0 bases from V and 9 bases from J; junction bases left unmatched: 8. Looked up from germline, CDR1 is SGHRS and CDR2 is YFSETQ. The CDR3 sequence is 16 residues long. The CDR3 sequence is CASSLGELAGVGEQFF. CDR3 nucleotide sequence: TGCGCCAGCAGCTTGGGCGAACTAGCGGGAGTTGGTGAGCAGTTCTTC.

This clonotype occurred many times. A junction end diverges from the germline sequence, so it may reflect a read error. The chain combines TRBV7-6 with TRBJ2-2; the match to TRBD2 covers 12 bases. The CDR3 runs 16 residues. CDR1 and CDR2 (germline): SGHVS, FNYEAQ. The CDR3 bases are TGTGCCAGCAGCCTAGCGGGGGGGCGTTACACCGGGGAGCTGTTTTTT. It yields the protein CASSLAGGRYTGELFF.

The sample holds many counts of this clonotype. The chain has TRBV9 and TRBJ2-7; 7 bases match TRBD1. V was clipped by 3 bases and J by 3 bases; unmatched bases: 9. The CDR3 consists of 15 residues. Germline values: CDR1 SGDLS, CDR2 YYNGEE. The CDR3 loop reads CASSARGTEVYEQYF. CDR3 sequence (DNA): TGTGCCAGCAGCGCCAGGGGGACAGAAGTCTACGAGCAGTACTTC.

This clonotype was found many times. This chain connects TRBV29-1 to TRBJ2-7; D gene ambiguous. Trimming left V 4 bases short and J 9 bases short, with 22 bases between. The CDR3 contains 14 residues. Germline lookup yields CDR1 SQVTM and CDR2 ANQGSEA. CDR3 region: CSVVLSLRAPAQYF. CDR3 nucleotide sequence: TGCAGCGTTGTACTGAGCCTCCGGGCCCCGGCGCAGTACTTC.

This clonotype was picked up many times. The gene calls are TRBV11-2 and TRBJ2-7; D is possibly TRBD1 (5 bases). V shed 1 base and J shed 2 bases, with 9 bases lying between them. The V gene's germline CDR1 is SGHAT and CDR2 FQNNGV. This CDR3 has 14 residues. The DNA of the CDR3 is TGTGCCAGCAGCTTAGTTGGCAGGGCCTACGAGCAGTACTTC. Encoded protein: CASSLVGRAYEQYF.

A remark on this clonotype: A much larger clone differs by one base, so this may be a read error. This chain uses TRBV12-3 or TRBV12-4 with TRBJ2-1; D is ambiguous. This CDR3 region has 11 residues. The CDR3 DNA reads as TGTGCCAGCAGCCCGAATAGAGAGCCGTTCTTC. The encoded protein is CASSPNREPFF.

This clonotype was observed at least ten times. This chain joins TRBV11-2 and TRBJ2-1; TRBD2 agrees at 16 bases. J lost 5 bases, V lost 2 bases, and 9 bases had no gene match. The CDR3 is 19 residues long. From germline, CDR1 is SGHAT and CDR2 FQNNGV. CDR3 protein: CASSLRGLAGGPRDNEQFF. The CDR3 nucleotides read TGTGCCAGCAGCTTAAGGGGACTAGCGGGGGGGCCCAGAGACAATGAGCAGTTCTTC.